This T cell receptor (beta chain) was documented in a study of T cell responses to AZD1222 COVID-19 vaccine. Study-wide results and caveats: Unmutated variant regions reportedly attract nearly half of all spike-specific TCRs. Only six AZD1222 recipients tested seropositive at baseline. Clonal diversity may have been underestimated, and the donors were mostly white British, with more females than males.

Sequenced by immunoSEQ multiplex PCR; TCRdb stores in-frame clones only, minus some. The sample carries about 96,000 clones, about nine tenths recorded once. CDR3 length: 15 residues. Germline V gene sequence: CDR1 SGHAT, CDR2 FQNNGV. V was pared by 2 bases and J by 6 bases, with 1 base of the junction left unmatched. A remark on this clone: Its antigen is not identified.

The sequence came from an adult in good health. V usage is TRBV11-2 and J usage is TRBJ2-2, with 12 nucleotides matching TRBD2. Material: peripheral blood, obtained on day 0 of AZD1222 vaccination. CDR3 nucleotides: TGTGCCAGCAGCTTATCTAGCGGGGGGGCCGGGGAGCTGTTTTTT. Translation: CASSLSSGGAGELFF.